These T cell receptor beta chains were read from a single sample in a study of cytomegalovirus exposure and HLA in healthy donors. Generated by immunoSEQ multiplex PCR, the TCRdb table keeps only in-frame clones and is missing some. Altogether approximately 180,000 clones are present, 75% to 80% being singletons, with the ten largest covering roughly 5.8%. Input material: PBMCs. The receptors derive from a man aged 40-55 years in good health and CMV-seropositive. The conserved cysteine and the conserved F or W are not part of the CDR3 here.

V: TRBV27
CDR3: ASSLRGQGVGGYEQY

V: TRBV28
CDR3: ASTPVPSQPQH

V: TRBV9
CDR3: ASSVGQGNEQY

V: TRBV6-5
CDR3: ASSARQGGSYEQY

V: TRBV10-3
CDR3: ATFGSATYNEQF

V: TRBV7-9
CDR3: ASSLGDRGIIDEQY

V: TRBV29-1
CDR3: SVDLEGPDTQY

V: TRBV29-1
CDR3: SVDQGKNTEAF

V: TRBV30
CDR3: AWSVSGIYEQY

V: TRBV28
CDR3: AIVTGTGGNQPQH

V: TRBV7-9
CDR3: ASSFRLEEY

V: TRBV13
CDR3: ASSPPPGTSVSYEQY

V: TRBV6-5
CDR3: ASSYRGLGGELF

V: TRBV7-2
CDR3: ASTRTSGTDTQY

V: TRBV4-1
CDR3: ASSQGTGDVSADT

V: TRBV7-6
CDR3: ASSLVQGPTYEQY

V: TRBV30
CDR3: AWSYTGAQPQH

V: TRBV5-1
CDR3: ASSSRQGPSGVNEQF

V: TRBV7-8
CDR3: ASSPQGAAYNEQF

V: TRBV19
CDR3: AGPYGYT

V: TRBV18
CDR3: ASSPPGRREANYGYT

V: TRBV5-1
CDR3: ASSPPDSGANGLT

V: TRBV21-1
CDR3: ASSKNVRGTAYEQY

V: TRBV28
CDR3: ASSWRDRYQPQH

V: TRBV29-1
CDR3: SVPAGTSADYVSSDTQY

V: TRBV5-1
CDR3: ASSLGLAGLLSGANVLT

V: TRBV9
CDR3: ASSANQGPQETQY

V: TRBV4-2
CDR3: ASSQGLSSEQY

V: TRBV28
CDR3: ASSPVPVGANGLT

V: TRBV19
CDR3: ASNGAFRGTEAF

V: TRBV28
CDR3: ASSGTSGTYEQY

V: TRBV7-3
CDR3: ASSSTNTGGYTGELF

V: TRBV18
CDR3: ASSPPGPSGNTIY

V: TRBV5-1
CDR3: ASSLGRGGYEQY

V: TRBV11-3
CDR3: ASRITGASGGVDDTQY

V: TRBV19
CDR3: ASSIGGLDTQY

V: TRBV7-9
CDR3: ASSPGTSGNEQF

V: TRBV5-1
CDR3: ASSGRTGIPEAF

V: TRBV4-1
CDR3: ASSPLRVDTQY

V: TRBV28
CDR3: ASIAGTHTYEQY

V: TRBV21-1
CDR3: ASSIRAGASYEQY

V: TRBV28
CDR3: ASSRQLNTEAF

V: TRBV9
CDR3: ASSVAGQFPYEQY